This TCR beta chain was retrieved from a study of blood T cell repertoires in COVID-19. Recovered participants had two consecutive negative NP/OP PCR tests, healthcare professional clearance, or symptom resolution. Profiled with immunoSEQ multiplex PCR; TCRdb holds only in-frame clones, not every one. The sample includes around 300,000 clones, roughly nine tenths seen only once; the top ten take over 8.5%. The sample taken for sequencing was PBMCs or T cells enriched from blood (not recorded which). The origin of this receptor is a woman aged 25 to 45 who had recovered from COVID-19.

The CDR3 loop is CASSQASRSDAQHF. CDR3 bases: TGTGCCAGCAGCCAAGCTTCCAGGTCTGATGCCCAGCATTTT. The chain has TRBV3-1 (or the pseudogene TRBV3-2) and TRBJ1-5; unclear D gene. CDR1 LGHDT and CDR2 YNNKEL come from the germline V gene (reference sequence). The CDR3 is made up of 14 amino acids. The ends were cut back, 1 base at V and 11 bases at J, with 15 bases in the middle.